The sequence of this T cell receptor (beta chain) was determined in a study of cytomegalovirus exposure and HLA in healthy donors. Produced via immunoSEQ multiplex PCR; TCRdb's table is partial and in-frame only. Of 100,000 to 120,000 clones in the sample, 90% to 96% were seen once. The study, taken as a whole, reports: Specific recognition of CMV antigens was confirmed in vitro for three chains (all CMV-associated). The classifier, whose performance was assessed in both the original and validation cohorts, reportedly diagnosed cytomegalovirus status with high specificity and sensitivity. Rare sequences made up most TCRs, while some public TCRs were found in many donors. According to a subsequent analysis, TCR clusters identified in the first cohort showed a tendency to co-occur across the 120 or so validation repertoires.

About this clone itself: Its target is unknown.

The sample taken for sequencing was PBMCs. This sequence was found in a woman aged 18-29 years in good health and CMV-seronegative.

CDR3 sequence reads: CASSRVSGYTF. The DNA of the CDR3 is TGTGCCAGCAGCCGCGTGAGTGGCTACACCTTC. The rearrangement links TRBV7-2 to TRBJ1-2; no reliable D call. The V end was cut by 5 bases, the J end by 7 bases, with 8 bases between. Germline loops: CDR1 SGHTA, CDR2 FQGNSA. CDR3 length: 11 residues.